The source of this TCR beta chain is a study of beta chain features in type 1 diabetes. Overall study context: Age, gender, cell numbers and subset yield matched between patients and controls.

Sequenced material consisted of expressed TCRB transcripts (all of the isolated RNA was reverse transcribed). Sequencing used immunoSEQ multiplex PCR; TCRdb keeps in-frame clones, though not all of them. The sample has over 600,000 clones; roughly an eighth are singletons. Germline assignment: CDR1 GTSNPN and CDR2 SVGIG (reference sequence). The V segment lost 7 bases and the J segment 6 bases; nucleotides outside the gene matches: 3. This CDR3 contains 13 residues. Every single donor gave one heparinised blood draw, and these averaged roughly 100 mL. For this clone: As yet, its antigen is unknown.

Study-level points and caveats: TCRB CDR3 length was moderately but significantly reduced in all four CD4+ subsets of Type 1 diabetes patients. Individuals with type 1 diabetes displayed fewer insertions and more deletions at VDJ junctions.

Sequencing input: naive CD4+ T cells from blood. V gene TRBV30 combines with J gene TRBJ2-1, with TRBD2 identical over 13 bases. The source of this sequence is a man aged 30 to 45 with type 1 diabetes. Here the CDR3 reads CASGLAGPNEQFF. Here the CDR3 DNA reads TGTGCCTCGGGACTAGCGGGGCCCAATGAGCAGTTCTTC.